The text below deals with one T cell receptor (beta chain). The data were obtained in a study of blood T cell repertoires in COVID-19. The table came from immunoSEQ multiplex PCR; TCRdb's copy has only in-frame clones and leaves some out. The sample has roughly 150,000 clones, 85% seen once. The CDR3 runs to 15 residues. Germline lookup yields CDR1 SGHTA and CDR2 FQGTGA. Between the trimmed V and J ends, which lost 1 base and 1 base, there was a span of 8 bases. This sequence joins TRBV7-3 and TRBJ1-5, with a weak D call TRBD1 (6 bases). The clonotype originates from a woman between 35 and 50 years old who had recovered from COVID-19. Source material: PBMCs or T cells enriched from blood (not recorded which). CDR3 sequence reads: CASSLNRESNQPQHF. For the CDR3, the DNA is TGTGCCAGCAGCTTAAACAGGGAGAGCAATCAGCCCCAGCATTTT. Filled out from reference TRBV7-3 and TRBJ1-5, the complete variable domain reads GAGVSQTPSNKVTEKGKYVELRCDPISGHTALYWYRQSLGQGPEFLIYFQGTGAADDSGLPNDRFFAVRPEGSVSTLKIQRTERGDSAVYLCASSLNRESNQPQHFGDGTRLSIL.